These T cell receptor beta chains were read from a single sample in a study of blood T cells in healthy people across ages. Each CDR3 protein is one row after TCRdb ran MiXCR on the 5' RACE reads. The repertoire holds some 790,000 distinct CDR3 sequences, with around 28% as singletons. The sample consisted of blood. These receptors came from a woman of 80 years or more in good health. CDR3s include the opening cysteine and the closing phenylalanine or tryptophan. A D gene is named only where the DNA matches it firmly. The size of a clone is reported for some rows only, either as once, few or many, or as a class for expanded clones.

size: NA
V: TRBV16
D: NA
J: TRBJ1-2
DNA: TGTGCCAGCAGCCGCCAGAACAATAACTATGGCTACACCTTC
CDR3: CASSRQNNNYGYTF

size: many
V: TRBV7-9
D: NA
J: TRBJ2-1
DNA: TGTGCCAGCAGCTTAGCTCAGGGAAATGAGCAGTTCTTC
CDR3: CASSLAQGNEQFF

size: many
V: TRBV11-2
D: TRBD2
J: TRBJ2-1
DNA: TGTGCCAGCAGCTTAAGGTTCAGCGGGGGGGCTGATGAGCAGTTCTTC
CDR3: CASSLRFSGGADEQFF

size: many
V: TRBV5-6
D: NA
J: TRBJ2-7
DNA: TGTGCCAGCAGCTTGGTCAGGGGCCACGAGCAGTACTTC
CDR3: CASSLVRGHEQYF

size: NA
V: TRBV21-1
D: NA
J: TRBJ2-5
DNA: TGTGCCTGCAGCAAAGTAGAGACTAGCGGGGACCAAGAGACCCAGTACTTC
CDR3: CACSKVETSGDQETQYF

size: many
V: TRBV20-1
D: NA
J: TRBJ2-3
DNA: TGCAGTGCTAGAGGGGCTAGGTGGGAGTTGGCAGATACGCAGTATTTT
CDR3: CSARGARWELADTQYF

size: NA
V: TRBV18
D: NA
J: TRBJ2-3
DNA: TGTGCCAGCTCACCGGGTAAAGATACGCAGTATTTT
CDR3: CASSPGKDTQYF

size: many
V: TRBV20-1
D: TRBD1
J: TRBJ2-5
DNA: TGCAGTGCTAGACCAGGACAGGGGGTTTCCCAAGAGACCCAGTACTTC
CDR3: CSARPGQGVSQETQYF

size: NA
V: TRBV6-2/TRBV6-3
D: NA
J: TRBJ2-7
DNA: TGTGCCAGCAGATTCTCCTTGGCGAGGGGGGCCTACGAGCAGTACTTC
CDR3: CASRFSLARGAYEQYF

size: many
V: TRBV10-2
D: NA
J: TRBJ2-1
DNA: TGCGCCAGCGGGGACCAGCACAATGAGCAGTTCTTC
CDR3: CASGDQHNEQFF

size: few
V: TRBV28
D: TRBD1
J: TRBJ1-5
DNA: TGTGCCAGCTCCACCGGGACAGTGGTTTCCAATCAGCCCCAGCATTTT
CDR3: CASSTGTVVSNQPQHF

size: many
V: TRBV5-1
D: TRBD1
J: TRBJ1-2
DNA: TGCGCCAGCACGGATTCGACAGGGGGCGGCGGCTACACCTTC
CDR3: CASTDSTGGGGYTF

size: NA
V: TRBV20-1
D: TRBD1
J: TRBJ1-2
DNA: TGCAGTGCTAGACAACAGGGGAACATCTATGGCTACACCTTC
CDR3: CSARQQGNIYGYTF

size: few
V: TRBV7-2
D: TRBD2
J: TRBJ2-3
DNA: TGTGCCAGCAGCCCCAGACTAGCCGGGTTACCAGATACGCAGTATTTT
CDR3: CASSPRLAGLPDTQYF

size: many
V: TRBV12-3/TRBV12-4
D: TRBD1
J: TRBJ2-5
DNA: TGTGCCAGCAACCAGGGGGGGACAGGGGAAAAGACCCAGTACTTC
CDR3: CASNQGGTGEKTQYF

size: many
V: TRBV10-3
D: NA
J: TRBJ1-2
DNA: TGTGCCATCAGTGAGTTCCGGGACAACACTAACTATGGCTACACCTTC
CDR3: CAISEFRDNTNYGYTF

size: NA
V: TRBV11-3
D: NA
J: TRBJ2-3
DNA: TGTGCCAGCAGCTTAGCGTGCGGTAGCACAGATACGCAGTATTTT
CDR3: CASSLACGSTDTQYF

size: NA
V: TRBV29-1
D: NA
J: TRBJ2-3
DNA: TGCAGCGGTGAAGGCAGGGAAACAGATACGCAGTATTTT
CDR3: CSGEGRETDTQYF

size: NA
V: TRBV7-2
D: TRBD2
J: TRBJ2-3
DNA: TGTGCCAGCAGCTTACTCTCCCGAAGCCGGACTAGCGGGGGCGCAGATACGCAGTATTTT
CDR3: CASSLLSRSRTSGGADTQYF

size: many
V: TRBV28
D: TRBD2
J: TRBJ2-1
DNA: TGTGCCAGCAGCAGCCGGGGGCTAGCGGGGGCCGGGAATGAGCAGTTCTTC
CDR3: CASSSRGLAGAGNEQFF

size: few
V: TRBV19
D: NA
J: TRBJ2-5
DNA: TGTGCCAGTAGACGTGGGGGGTCCGGGGAGACCCAGTACTTC
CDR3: CASRRGGSGETQYF

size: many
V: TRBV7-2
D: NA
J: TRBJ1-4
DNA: TGTGCCAGCAGCCTAGGGCTTAATGAAAAACTGTTTTTT
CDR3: CASSLGLNEKLFF

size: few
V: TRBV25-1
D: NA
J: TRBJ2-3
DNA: TGTGCCAGCAGGGAACCCTCCACAGATACGCAGTATTTT
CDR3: CASREPSTDTQYF

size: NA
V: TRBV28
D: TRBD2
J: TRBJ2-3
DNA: TGTGCCAGCAGTTCCCCGGGTGCGGGGGGGCCGACAGATACGCAGTATTTT
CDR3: CASSSPGAGGPTDTQYF

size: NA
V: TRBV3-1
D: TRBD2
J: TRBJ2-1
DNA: TGTGCCAGCAGCCCCCTAGCGGGGTTCAACAATGAGCAGTTCTTC
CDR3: CASSPLAGFNNEQFF

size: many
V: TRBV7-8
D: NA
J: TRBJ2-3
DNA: TGTGCCAGCAGCTTAGTGGGAGACAGTAGCACAGATACGCAGTATTTT
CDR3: CASSLVGDSSTDTQYF

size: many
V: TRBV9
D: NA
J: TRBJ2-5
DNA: TGTGCCAGCAGCGTCCGCCCTCATAGGGGGGAGACCCAGTACTTC
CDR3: CASSVRPHRGETQYF

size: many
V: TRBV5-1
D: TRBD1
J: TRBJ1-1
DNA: TGCGCCAGCAGCGCAGAACCGACAGGGGCGAACACTGAAGCTTTCTTT
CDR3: CASSAEPTGANTEAFF

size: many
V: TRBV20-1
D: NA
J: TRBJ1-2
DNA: TGCAGTGCTAGAGGAGGCCAGCTTTCCTATGGCTACACCTTC
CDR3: CSARGGQLSYGYTF

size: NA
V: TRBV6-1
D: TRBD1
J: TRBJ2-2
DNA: TGTGCCAGCAGAACCTCTTCCGGGACAGGGTGGACCGGGGAGCTGTTTTTT
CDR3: CASRTSSGTGWTGELFF

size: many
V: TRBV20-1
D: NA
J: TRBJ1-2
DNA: TGCAGTGCTAGAGATTTGCGGTCCCCTACCAACTATGGCTACACCTTC
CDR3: CSARDLRSPTNYGYTF

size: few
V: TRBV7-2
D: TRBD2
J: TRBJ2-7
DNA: TGTGCCAGCAGCACAGGACTAGCGGGGGGGCCCGAGCAGTACTTC
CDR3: CASSTGLAGGPEQYF

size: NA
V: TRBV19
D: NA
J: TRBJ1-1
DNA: TGTGCCAGTAGTATAGGAAGGGGGAGAGCTGAAGTTTTCTTT
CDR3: CASSIGRGRAEVFF

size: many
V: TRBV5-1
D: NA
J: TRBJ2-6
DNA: TGCGCCAGCAGCCCCCAGGGGACTGGGGCCAACGTCCTGACTTTC
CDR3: CASSPQGTGANVLTF

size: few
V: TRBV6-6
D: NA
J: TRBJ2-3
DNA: TGTGCCAGCAGTTACGGGCAGGGGCCTGGCACAGATACGCAGTATTTT
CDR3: CASSYGQGPGTDTQYF

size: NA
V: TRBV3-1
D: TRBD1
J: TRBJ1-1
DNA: TGTGCCAGCAGCCGAACAGGGGAAAGTGAAGCTTTCTTT
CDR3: CASSRTGESEAFF

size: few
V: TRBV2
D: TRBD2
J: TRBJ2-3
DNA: TGTGCCAGCAAGAGACTAGCGGGGCACACAGATACGCAGTATTTT
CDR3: CASKRLAGHTDTQYF

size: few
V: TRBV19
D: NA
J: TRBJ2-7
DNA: TGTGCCACTAGGTCGACGGCCGCCTACGAGCAGTACTTC
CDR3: CATRSTAAYEQYF

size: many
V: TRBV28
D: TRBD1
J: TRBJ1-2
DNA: TGTGCCAGCAGAGGGGAAGGACAGGGCTTCTATGGCTACACCTTC
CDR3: CASRGEGQGFYGYTF

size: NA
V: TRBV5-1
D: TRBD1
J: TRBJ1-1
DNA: TGCGCCAGCAGCCCAAAGGGACAGGGTGTCGGGATGAACACTGAAGCTTTCTTT
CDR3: CASSPKGQGVGMNTEAFF

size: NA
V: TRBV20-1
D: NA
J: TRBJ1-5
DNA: TGCAGTGCTAGAAGGGCGTCACAGCCCCAGCATTTT
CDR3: CSARRASQPQHF

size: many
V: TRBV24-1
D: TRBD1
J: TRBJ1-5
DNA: TGTGCCACGAGTACAGGGGGCAGGTGGAGCAATCAGCCCCAGCATTTT
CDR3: CATSTGGRWSNQPQHF

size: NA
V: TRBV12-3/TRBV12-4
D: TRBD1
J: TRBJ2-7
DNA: TGTGCCAGCGTCCAGACAGGGGGGATATCTGGATGGTACTTC
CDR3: CASVQTGGISGWYF

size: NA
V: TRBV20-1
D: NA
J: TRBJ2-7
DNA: TGCAGTGCTAGAGATGGTCGCGGAACGTACGAGCAGTACTTC
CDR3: CSARDGRGTYEQYF

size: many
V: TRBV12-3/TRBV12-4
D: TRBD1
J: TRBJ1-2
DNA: TGTGCCAGCGGGACAGGGAGTGTGAATGGCTATGGCTACACCTTC
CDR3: CASGTGSVNGYGYTF

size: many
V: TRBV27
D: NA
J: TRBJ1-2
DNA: TGTGCCAGCAGCCTATCCGGGACAAACTATGGCTACACCTTC
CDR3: CASSLSGTNYGYTF

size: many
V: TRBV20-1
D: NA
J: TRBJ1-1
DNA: TGCAGTGCTAGGTCTATTGTGGGCACTGAAGCTTTCTTT
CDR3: CSARSIVGTEAFF

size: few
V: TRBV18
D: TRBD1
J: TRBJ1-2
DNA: TGTGCCAGCTCACCACCGAGACAGGGGGTTTATGGCTACACCTTC
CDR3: CASSPPRQGVYGYTF

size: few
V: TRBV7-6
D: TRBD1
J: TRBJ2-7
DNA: TGTGCCAGCAGCTTGACAGGGGGGGGGGCCTACGAGCAGTACTTC
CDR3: CASSLTGGGAYEQYF

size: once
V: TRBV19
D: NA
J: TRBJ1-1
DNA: TGTGCCAGTAGCTTCCCCGGGGACAAGAACACTGAAGCTTTCTTT
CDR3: CASSFPGDKNTEAFF

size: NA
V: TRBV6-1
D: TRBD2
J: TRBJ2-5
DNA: TGTGCCAGCAGTCCTCCGACTAGCGGGGGGGGAGAGACCCAGTACTTC
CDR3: CASSPPTSGGGETQYF

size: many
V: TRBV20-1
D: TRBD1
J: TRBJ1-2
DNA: TGCAGTGCCAGGCTACACGGACAGGCGCCCTCCCTGGGTGGCTACACCTTC
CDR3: CSARLHGQAPSLGGYTF

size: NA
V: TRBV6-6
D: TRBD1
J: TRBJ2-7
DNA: TGTGCCAGCAGTTACACGGGACAGGGCCACGACGAGCAGTACTTC
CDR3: CASSYTGQGHDEQYF

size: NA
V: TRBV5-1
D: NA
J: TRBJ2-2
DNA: TGCGCCAGCAGCTTGAAGAAGAGGGGCACCGGGGAGCTGTTTTTT
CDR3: CASSLKKRGTGELFF

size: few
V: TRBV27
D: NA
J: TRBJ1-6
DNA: TGTGCCAGCAGGTTGGGCGCAGGGCGAGGTAATTCACCCCTCCACTTT
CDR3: CASRLGAGRGNSPLHF